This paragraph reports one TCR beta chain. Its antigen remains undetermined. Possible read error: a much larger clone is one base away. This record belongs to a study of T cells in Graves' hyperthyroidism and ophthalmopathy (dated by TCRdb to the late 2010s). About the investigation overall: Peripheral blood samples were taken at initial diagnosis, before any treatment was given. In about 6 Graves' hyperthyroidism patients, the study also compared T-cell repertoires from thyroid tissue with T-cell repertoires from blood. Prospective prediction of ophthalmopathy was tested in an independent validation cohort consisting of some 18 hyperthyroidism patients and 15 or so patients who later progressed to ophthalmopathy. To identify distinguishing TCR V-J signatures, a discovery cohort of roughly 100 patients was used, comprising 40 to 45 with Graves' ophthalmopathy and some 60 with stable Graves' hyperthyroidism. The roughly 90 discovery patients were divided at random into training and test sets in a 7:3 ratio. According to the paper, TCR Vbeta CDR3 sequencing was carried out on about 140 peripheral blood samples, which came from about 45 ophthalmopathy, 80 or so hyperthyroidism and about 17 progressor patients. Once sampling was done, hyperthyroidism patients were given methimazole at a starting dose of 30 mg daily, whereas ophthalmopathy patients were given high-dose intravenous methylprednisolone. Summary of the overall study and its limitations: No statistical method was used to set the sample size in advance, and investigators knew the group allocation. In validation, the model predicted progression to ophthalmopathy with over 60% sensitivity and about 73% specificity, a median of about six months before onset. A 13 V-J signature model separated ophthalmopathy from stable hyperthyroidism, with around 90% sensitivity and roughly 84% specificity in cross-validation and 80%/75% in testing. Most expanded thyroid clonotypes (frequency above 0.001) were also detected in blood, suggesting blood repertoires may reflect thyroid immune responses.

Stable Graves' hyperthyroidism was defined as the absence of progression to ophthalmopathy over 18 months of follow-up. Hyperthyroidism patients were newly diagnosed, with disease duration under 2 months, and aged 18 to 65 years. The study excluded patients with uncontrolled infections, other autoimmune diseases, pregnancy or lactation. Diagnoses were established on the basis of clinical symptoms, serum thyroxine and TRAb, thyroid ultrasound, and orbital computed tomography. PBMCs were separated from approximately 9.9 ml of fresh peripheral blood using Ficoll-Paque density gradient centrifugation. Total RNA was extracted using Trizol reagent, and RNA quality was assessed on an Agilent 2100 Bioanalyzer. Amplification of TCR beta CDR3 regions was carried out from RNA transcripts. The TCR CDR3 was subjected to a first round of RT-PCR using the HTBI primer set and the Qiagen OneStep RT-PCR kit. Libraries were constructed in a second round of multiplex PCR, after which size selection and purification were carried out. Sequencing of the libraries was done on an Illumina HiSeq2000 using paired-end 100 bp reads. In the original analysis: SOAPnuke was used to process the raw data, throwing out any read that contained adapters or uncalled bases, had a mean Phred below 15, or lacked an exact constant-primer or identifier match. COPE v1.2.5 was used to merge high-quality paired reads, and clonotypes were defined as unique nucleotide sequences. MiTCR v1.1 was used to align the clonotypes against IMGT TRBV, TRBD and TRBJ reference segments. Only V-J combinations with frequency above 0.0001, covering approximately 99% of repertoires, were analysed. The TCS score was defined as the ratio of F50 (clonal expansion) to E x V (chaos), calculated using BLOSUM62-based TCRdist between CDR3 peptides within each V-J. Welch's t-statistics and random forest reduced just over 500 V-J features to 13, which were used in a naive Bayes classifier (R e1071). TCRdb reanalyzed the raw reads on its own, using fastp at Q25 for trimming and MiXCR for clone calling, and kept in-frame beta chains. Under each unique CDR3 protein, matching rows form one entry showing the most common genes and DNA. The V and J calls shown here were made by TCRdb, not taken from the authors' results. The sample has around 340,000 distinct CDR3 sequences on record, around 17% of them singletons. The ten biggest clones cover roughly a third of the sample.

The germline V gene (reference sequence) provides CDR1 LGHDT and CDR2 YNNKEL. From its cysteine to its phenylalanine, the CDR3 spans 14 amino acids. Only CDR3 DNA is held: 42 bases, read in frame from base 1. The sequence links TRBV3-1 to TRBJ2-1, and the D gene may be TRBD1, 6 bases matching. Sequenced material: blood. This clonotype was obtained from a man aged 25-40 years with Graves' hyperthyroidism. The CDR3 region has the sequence CASTLNTGFNEQSF. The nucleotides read TGTGCCAGCACCCTAAACACAGGGTTCAATGAGCAGTCCTTC.